Below are 4 T cell receptor beta chains sequenced from a single sample in a study of T cell changes during pregnancy in multiple sclerosis. TCRdb's copy holds only in-frame clones and misses some; the assay was immunoSEQ multiplex PCR. The repertoire holds tens of thousands of clones, with around 90% as singletons. The input for sequencing was peripheral blood, taken in the first trimester of pregnancy. All receptors come from a female donor in good health, enrolled as a control in a pregnancy study.

The chain is built from TRBV11-2 and TRBJ2-1, with 13 positions matching TRBD2. V dropped 7 bases and J dropped 6; count of bases not matched to a gene: 9. This CDR3 comprises 16 residues. CDR1 and CDR2 (germline): SGHAT, FQNNGV. In nucleotides, the CDR3 is TGTGCCAGCAACGATTGGACTAGCGGGGGTTCCAATGAGCAGTTCTTC. Translated: CASNDWTSGGSNEQFF.

The rearrangement links TRBV7-6 to TRBJ2-5; perhaps TRBD2 as D (6 bases). Between the trimmed V and J ends, which lost 5 bases and 6 bases, there was a span of 16 bases. The germline gives CDR1 SGHVS, CDR2 FNYEAQ. The CDR3 loop spans 14 amino acids. This CDR3 is CASSPRGLRQTQYF. CDR3 sequence (DNA): TGTGCCAGCAGCCCTAGGGGACTGAGGCAGACCCAGTACTTC.

The J gene is TRBJ1-4, the V gene TRBV9; 10 nucleotides align to TRBD1. Trimming at V came to 2 bases and at J to 7 bases, leaving 5 bases not matched to a gene. The germline V gene encodes CDR1 SGDLS and CDR2 YYNGEE. This CDR3 region has 15 residues. The CDR3 spells CASSVRGTGVEKLFF. CDR3 in DNA: TGTGCCAGCAGCGTCCGGGGGACAGGGGTTGAAAAACTGTTTTTT.

The CDR3 here is CASSPLPGQPPQPQHF. The CDR3 region has the DNA TGTGCCAGCTCACCTCTTCCGGGACAGCCTCCTCAGCCCCAGCATTTT. The chain uses TRBV18 and TRBJ1-5, with 7 bases lining up with TRBD1. This CDR3 region has 16 residues. The J segment lost 6 bases and the V segment lost 3 bases, leaving 11 bases of the junction unmatched. The germline CDR1 and CDR2 sequences are KGHSH and LQKENI.